This T cell receptor beta chain was sequenced during a study of cytomegalovirus exposure and HLA in healthy donors. This clone has only a few counts. This PCR relied on a set of 60 Vbeta primers and 13 Jbeta primers. This table comes from immunoSEQ multiplex PCR, and its TCRdb copy is limited to in-frame clones, with some not included. The data hold 200,000 or so clones, with around 83% observed a single time. The germline V gene has CDR1 SNHLY and CDR2 FYNNEI. V was pared by 4 bases and J by 5 bases, with 7 bases of the junction left unmatched. The CDR3 spans 15 residues. The sample comprised PBMCs. The receptor was derived from a woman aged 50 to 60 in good health and CMV-seropositive. The gene calls are TRBV2 and TRBJ2-1; TRBD1 aligns across 8 bases. In nucleotides, the CDR3 is TGTGCCAGCAGTGGCTGGGACAGGACAAACAATGAGCAGTTCTTC. This codes for CASSGWDRTNNEQFF.